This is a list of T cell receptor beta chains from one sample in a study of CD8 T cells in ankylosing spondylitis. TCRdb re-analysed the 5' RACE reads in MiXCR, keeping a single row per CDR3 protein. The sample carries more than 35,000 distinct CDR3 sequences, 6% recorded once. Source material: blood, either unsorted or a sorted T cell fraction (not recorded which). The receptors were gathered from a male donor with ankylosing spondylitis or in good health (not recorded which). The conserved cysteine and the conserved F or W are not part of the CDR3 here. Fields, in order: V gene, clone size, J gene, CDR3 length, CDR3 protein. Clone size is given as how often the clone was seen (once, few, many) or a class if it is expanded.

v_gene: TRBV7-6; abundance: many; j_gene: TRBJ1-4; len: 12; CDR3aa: ASSLGLVNEKLF
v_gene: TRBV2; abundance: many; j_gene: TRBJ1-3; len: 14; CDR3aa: ASSALFGRTGNTIY
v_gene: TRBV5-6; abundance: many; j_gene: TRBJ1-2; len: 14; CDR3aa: ASSLAAEVFNYGYT
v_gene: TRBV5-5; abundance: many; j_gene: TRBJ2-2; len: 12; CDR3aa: ASSSTGNTGELF
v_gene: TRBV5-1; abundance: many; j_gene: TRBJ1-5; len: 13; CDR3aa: ASSLGPGANQPQH
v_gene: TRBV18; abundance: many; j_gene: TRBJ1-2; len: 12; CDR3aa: ASSPLVTNYGYT
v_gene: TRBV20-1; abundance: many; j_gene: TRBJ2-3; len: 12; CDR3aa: SARQAGEGDTQY
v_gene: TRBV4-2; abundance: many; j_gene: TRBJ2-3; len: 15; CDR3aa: ASSHRVQAEETDTQY
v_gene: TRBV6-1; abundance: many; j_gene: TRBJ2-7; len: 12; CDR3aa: ASRAGAVTYEQY
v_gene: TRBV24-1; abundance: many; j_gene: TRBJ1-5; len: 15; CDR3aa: ATSDSPGTESNQPQH